This TCR beta chain stems from a study of cytomegalovirus exposure and HLA in healthy donors. Study-wide background: The 120 validation repertoires were produced on the same platform as the 670 or so repertoires of the first cohort. This was reported in a later analysis. Study-level results: The study designated around 150 TCR beta chains cytomegalovirus-associated. Rare sequences made up most TCRs, while some public TCRs were found in many donors.

In germline, CDR1 is LNHDA, CDR2 SQIVND (reference sequence). The CDR3 totals 16 residues. V dropped 4 bases and J dropped 0 bases, with 13 bases sitting between them. A note on this clone: The antigen is unknown.

The approximately 120-subject validation cohort, separate from the 666-subject first cohort, included the donors. The protocol was immunoSEQ multiplex PCR, while the TCRdb copy is restricted to in-frame clones and leaves out a portion. The data show some 150,000 clones, with roughly nine tenths seen just once and 8% to 9.5% held by the top ten. This chain links TRBV19 with TRBJ1-5; D remains ambiguous. This TCR derives from a woman between 18 and 29 years old in good health and CMV-seropositive. The material sequenced was PBMCs. As DNA, the CDR3 is TGTGCCAGTAGTACACCCCTATTAGCTAGCAATCAGCCCCAGCATTTT. Its protein product is CASSTPLLASNQPQHF.